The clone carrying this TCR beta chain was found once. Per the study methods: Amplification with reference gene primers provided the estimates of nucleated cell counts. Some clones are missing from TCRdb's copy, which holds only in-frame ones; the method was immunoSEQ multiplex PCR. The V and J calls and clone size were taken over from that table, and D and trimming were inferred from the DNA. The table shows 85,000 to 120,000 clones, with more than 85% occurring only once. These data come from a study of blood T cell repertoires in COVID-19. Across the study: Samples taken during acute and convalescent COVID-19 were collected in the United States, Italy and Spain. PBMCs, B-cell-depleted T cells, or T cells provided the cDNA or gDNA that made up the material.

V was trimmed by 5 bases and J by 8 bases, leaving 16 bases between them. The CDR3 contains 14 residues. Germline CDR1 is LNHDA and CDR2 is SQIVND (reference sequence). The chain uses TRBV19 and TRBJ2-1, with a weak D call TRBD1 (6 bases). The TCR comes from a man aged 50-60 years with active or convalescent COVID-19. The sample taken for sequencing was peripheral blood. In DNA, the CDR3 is TGTGCCAGTAGTGCACAGGGTCACCCGTATGAGCAGTTCTTC. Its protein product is CASSAQGHPYEQFF.